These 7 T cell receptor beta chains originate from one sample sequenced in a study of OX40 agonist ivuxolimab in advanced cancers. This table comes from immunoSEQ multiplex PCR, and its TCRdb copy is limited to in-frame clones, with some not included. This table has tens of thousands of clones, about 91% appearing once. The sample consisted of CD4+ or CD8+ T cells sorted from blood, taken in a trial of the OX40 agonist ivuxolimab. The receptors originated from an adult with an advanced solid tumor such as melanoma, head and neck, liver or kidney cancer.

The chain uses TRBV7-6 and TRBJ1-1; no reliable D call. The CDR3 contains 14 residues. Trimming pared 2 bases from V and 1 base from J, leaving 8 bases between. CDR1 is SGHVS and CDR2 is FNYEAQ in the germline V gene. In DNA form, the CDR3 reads TGTGCCAGCAGCTTACAAGAAGGGAACACTGAAGCTTTCTTT. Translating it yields CASSLQEGNTEAFF.

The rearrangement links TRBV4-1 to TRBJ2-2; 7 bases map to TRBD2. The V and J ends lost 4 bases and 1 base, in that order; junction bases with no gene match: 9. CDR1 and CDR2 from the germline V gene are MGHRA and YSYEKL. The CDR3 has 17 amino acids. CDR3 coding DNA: TGCGCCAGCAGCCCCAATCGCCCGGGGGGGAACACCGGGGAGCTGTTTTTT. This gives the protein CASSPNRPGGNTGELFF.

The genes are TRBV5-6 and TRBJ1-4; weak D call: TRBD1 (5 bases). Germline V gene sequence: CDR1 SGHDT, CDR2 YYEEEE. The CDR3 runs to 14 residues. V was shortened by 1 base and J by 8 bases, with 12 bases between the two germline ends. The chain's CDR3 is CASSLFQGLEKLFF. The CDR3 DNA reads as TGTGCCAGCAGCTTGTTTCAGGGTTTGGAAAAACTGTTTTTT.

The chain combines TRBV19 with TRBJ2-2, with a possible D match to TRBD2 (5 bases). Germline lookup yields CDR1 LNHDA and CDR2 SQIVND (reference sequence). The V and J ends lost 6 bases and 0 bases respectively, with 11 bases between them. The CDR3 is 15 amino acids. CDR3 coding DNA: TGTGCCAGTAGAAAAAGCGGAACGAACACCGGGGAGCTGTTTTTT. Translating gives CASRKSGTNTGELFF.

CDR3: CARFRTGTGDSGNTIYF. The DNA for the CDR3 is TGTGCCAGGTTTAGGACCGGGACAGGGGACTCTGGAAACACCATATATTTT. The chain is built from TRBV5-4 and TRBJ1-3, with 10 bases that match TRBD1. This CDR3 has 17 amino acids. CDR1 and CDR2 from the germline V gene are SGHNT and YYREEE (reference sequence). J was trimmed by 0 bases and V by 8 bases; bases with no gene match: 11.

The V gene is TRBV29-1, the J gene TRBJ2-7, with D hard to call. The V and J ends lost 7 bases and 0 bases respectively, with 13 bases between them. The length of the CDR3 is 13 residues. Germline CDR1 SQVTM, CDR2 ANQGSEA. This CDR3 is CSAPLWSSYEQYF. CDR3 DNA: TGCAGCGCCCCCTTGTGGAGCTCCTACGAGCAGTACTTC.

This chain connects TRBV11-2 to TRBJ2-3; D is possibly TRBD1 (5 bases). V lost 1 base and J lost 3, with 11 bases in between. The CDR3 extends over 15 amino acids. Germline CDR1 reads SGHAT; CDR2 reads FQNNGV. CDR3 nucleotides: TGTGCCAGCAGCTTAGTAACAGGTGGAACAGATACGCAGTATTTT. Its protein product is CASSLVTGGTDTQYF.